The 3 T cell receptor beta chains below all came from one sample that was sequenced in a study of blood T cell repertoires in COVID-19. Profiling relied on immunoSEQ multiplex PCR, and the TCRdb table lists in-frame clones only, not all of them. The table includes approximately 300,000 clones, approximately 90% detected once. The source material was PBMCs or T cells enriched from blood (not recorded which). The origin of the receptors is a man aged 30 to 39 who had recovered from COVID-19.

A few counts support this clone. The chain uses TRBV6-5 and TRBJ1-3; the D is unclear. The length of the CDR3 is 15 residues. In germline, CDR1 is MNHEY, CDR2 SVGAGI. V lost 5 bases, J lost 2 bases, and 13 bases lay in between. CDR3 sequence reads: CASSTLGGAGNTIYF. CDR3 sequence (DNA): TGTGCCAGCAGTACCCTAGGAGGCGCTGGAAACACCATATATTTT.

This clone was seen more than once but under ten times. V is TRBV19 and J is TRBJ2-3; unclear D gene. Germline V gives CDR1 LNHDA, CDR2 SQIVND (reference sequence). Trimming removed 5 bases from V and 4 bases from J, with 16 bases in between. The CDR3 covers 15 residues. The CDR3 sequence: CASSLIPTLSDTQYF. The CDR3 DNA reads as TGTGCCAGTAGTTTGATCCCCACTCTCTCAGATACGCAGTATTTT.

Here the CDR3 DNA reads TGTGCCACCAGCAGAGGGCAGGGTATGGGGGAGCAGTTCTTC. It specifies CATSRGQGMGEQFF. The chain links TRBV15 to TRBJ2-1; perhaps TRBD1 as D (5 bases). Trimming removed 1 base at V and 10 bases at J, with 14 bases between. Germline V CDR1 and CDR2: LNHNV, YYDKDF (reference sequence). This CDR3 has 14 amino acids.